This TCR beta chain was observed in a study of response to subunit inactivated influenza vaccine. Findings and caveats of the study: Authors suggested each seasonal influenza vaccination recruits few new T cells.

TCRdb itself ran the RT-PCR reads through MiXCR, one entry per CDR3 protein. In the table there are about 700,000 distinct CDR3 sequences, more than 11% of which are singletons. Deletions cut 4 bases from V and 4 bases from J, with 12 bases between. Germline V gene lookup returns CDR1 SGHTA and CDR2 FQGNSA. The CDR3 sequence is 14 residues long. A word on this clonotype: Its antigen remains unidentified.

This chain links TRBV7-2 with TRBJ2-3; D gene uncertain. This specimen consisted of PBMCs from blood, obtained 14 to 15 days before vaccination. This receptor was taken from a man aged 45-65 years who received an inactivated influenza vaccine. The CDR3 DNA is TGTGCCAGCAGCTCAGTCCCGATTTCAGATACGCAGTATTTT. This gives the protein CASSSVPISDTQYF.